This T cell receptor (beta chain) was recorded in a study of cytomegalovirus exposure and HLA in healthy donors. V lost 5 bases and J 5 bases, leaving 16 bases between the germline ends. The CDR3 loop spans 15 amino acids. Germline V gene sequence: CDR1 MNHNS, CDR2 SASEGT. Of note for this clone: Its target is not known.

Study-level points and caveats: A missense variant in DCLRE1C was later tied to TCR beta V- and J-gene trimming. Whilst most TCR sequences proved rare, a subset of public TCRs occurred across many donors. Roughly uniform sequencing depth across donors was assumed, possibly incorrectly.

PCR used 60 Vbeta primers and 13 Jbeta primers. Here immunoSEQ multiplex PCR was the method, and the copy in TCRdb shows in-frame clones only, minus some. This repertoire shows just over 200,000 clones, 82% found once; its top ten account for 2.7%. The chain has TRBV6-1 and TRBJ2-1; D is possibly TRBD2 (6 bases). The clonotype was recovered from a woman in her thirties or forties in good health and CMV-seronegative. The sample taken for sequencing was PBMCs. The CDR3 here is CASSPYSGYDNEQFF. In DNA form, the CDR3 reads TGTGCCAGCAGTCCTTACAGCGGGTACGACAATGAGCAGTTCTTC.